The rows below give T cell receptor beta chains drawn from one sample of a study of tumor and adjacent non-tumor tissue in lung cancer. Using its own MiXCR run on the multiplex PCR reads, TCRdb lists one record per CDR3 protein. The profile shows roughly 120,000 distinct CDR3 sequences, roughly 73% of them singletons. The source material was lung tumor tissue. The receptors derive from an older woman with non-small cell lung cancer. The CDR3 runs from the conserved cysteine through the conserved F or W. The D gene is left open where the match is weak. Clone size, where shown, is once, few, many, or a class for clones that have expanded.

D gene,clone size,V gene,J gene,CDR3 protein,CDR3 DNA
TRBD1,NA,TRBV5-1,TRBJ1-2,CASSLTGGDNYGHTF,TGCGCCAGCAGCTTAACAGGGGGTGATAACTATGGCCACACCTTC
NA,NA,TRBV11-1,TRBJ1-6,CASSFAAASPFRF,TGTGCCAGCAGCTTTGCGGCAGCTTCACCCTTCCGCTTT
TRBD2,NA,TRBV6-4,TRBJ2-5,CAGRPRLADQETQYF,TGTGCCGGCAGACCGCGACTAGCGGACCAAGAGACCCAGTACTTC
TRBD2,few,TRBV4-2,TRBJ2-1,CASSRGTSGIGEQFF,TGTGCCAGCAGCCGAGGGACTAGCGGGATCGGTGAGCAGTTCTTC
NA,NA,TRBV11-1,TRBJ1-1,CASTRHGNAEAFF,TGTGCCAGCACCCGGCACGGCAACGCTGAAGCTTTCTTT
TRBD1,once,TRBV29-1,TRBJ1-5,CSVSTDRTNQSQHF,TGCAGCGTGAGTACGGACAGGACCAATCAGTCTCAGCATTTT
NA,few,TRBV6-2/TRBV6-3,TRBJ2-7,CASNRGRGPYEQYF,TGTGCTAGCAACAGAGGACGGGGACCGTACGAGCAGTACTTC
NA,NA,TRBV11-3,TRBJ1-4,CASSSESRDATNEKLFF,TGTGCCAGCAGCTCTGAAAGTCGAGATGCAACTAATGAAAAACTGTTTTTT
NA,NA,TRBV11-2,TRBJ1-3,CARRPHGSSGNTIYF,TGTGCCAGGAGACCTCATGGCAGCTCTGGAAACACCATATATTTT
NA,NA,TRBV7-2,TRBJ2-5,CASRLLVTGETQYF,TGTGCCAGCAGGTTATTAGTGACAGGAGAGACCCAGTACTTC
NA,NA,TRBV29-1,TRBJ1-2,CSVDPNEDGYTF,TGCAGTGTTGATCCTAACGAGGATGGCTACACCTTC